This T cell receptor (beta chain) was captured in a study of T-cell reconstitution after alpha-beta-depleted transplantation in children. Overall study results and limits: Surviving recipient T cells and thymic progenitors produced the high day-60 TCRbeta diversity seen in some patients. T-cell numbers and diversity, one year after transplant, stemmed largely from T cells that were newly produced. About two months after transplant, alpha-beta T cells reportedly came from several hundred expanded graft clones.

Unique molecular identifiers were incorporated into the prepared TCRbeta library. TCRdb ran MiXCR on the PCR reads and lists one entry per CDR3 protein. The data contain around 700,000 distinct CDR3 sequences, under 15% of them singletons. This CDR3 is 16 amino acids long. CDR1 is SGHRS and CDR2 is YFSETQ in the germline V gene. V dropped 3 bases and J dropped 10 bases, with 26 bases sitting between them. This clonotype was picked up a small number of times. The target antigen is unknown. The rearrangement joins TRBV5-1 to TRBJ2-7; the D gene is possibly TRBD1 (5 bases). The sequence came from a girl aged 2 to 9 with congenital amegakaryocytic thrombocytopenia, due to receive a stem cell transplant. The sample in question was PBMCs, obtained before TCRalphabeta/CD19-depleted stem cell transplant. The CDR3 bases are TGCGCCAGCAGCTCGGACCTTGGCAGGGTTAAGGAATCTCAGTACTTC. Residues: CASSSDLGRVKESQYF.